This T cell receptor (beta chain) emerged from a study of T cells in Graves' hyperthyroidism and ophthalmopathy. This clonotype was counted at least ten times. Authors of the study amplified TCR beta CDR3 regions from RNA transcripts. Researchers ran a first-round RT-PCR on the TCR CDR3 using the HTBI primer set. TCRdb re-called the multiplex PCR reads through MiXCR, storing one row per CDR3 protein. Among around 600,000 distinct CDR3 sequences listed, about 14% were seen once. Trimming cost V 7 bases and J 3 bases, with 19 bases left between them. The germline V gene has CDR1 MDHEN and CDR2 SYDVKM. The CDR3 spans 15 residues.

Sequenced sample: blood. The rearrangement links TRBV28 to TRBJ2-7; D is perhaps TRBD2 (6 bases). This TCR derives from a woman aged 45-60 years with Graves' ophthalmopathy. The DNA of the CDR3 is TGTGCCAGCAAAACCCCTAGCGCCCTATTCTACGAGCAGTACTTC. The encoded protein is CASKTPSALFYEQYF.